This TCR beta chain came from a study of CD8+CD57+ T cells in acquired aplastic anemia. The germline CDR1 and CDR2 sequences are SNHLY and FYNNEI. V gave up 6 bases and J gave up 2 bases; unmatched junction bases: 3. This CDR3 has 15 amino acids. This clonotype was observed a few times. Genomic DNA constituted the template upon which TCR beta VDJ and CDR3 profiling was performed. TCRdb re-called the reads through MiXCR, storing one row per CDR3 protein. Of about half a million distinct CDR3 sequences in the sample, around 33% were seen once. By flow cytometry, patients selected for sequencing had shown an expansion of CD8+CD57+ cells.

The chain has TRBV2 and TRBJ2-1; 11 bases are a match to TRBD1. The sample taken for sequencing was sorted CD4+, CD8+, or CD8+CD57+ T cells (not recorded which) from PBMCs. The sequence derives from a human donor with aplastic anemia. In DNA, the CDR3 is TGTGCCAGCAGCTTGGGACAGGGGGCCTACAATGAGCAGTTCTTC. This codes for CASSLGQGAYNEQFF.